This TCR beta chain came from a study of human T cells and chemical hapten exposure. Background on the study: Variability of per-sample TCR yields stemmed mainly from small differences in pooled library volume. Overall study findings and caveats: Compared with pre-sensitization or healthy control sets, expanded TCRs clustered more. Correlating positively with patch test score were the PT1 expanded TCR counts.

Individual cDNA molecules in this library carried unique molecular identifiers. Using its own MiXCR run on the RACE reads, TCRdb lists one record per CDR3 protein. The data contain around 300,000 distinct CDR3 sequences, around 5.5% of them singletons. Per germline, CDR1 SGHDT and CDR2 YYEEEE. The CDR3 is 14 residues long. V lost 0 bases to trimming and J lost 3 bases, with 7 bases between them. This clonotype has a handful of counts. Its antigen remains unknown. Time point specified: pre-sensitization, week 0. Treatment reported: therapeutic diphenylcyclopropenone sensitization with weekly scalp DPC. This rearrangement joins TRBV5-6 to TRBJ1-5; no reliable D call. This sequence was found in a young woman with alopecia areata. Some clones in this sample may be carry-over from other donors' samples. Sequencing used whole blood, obtained in connection with sensitization to the hapten diphenylcyclopropenone (DPC). DNA for the CDR3: TGTGCCAGCAGCTTGGGCAGGCCCAATCAGCCCCAGCATTTT. Protein product: CASSLGRPNQPQHF.